This entry features one TCR beta chain sequence. This clonotype showed up just a few times. Its binding antigen is unknown. Base qualities were left out, and no much larger clone turns up one base away. Reading from cysteine to phenylalanine, the CDR3 counts 16 amino acids. Just the 48-base CDR3 DNA is kept, in frame starting at base 1. Trimming removed 0 bases from V and 2 bases from J, leaving 12 bases between the germline ends. The CDR1 and CDR2 encoded by the germline V gene are SGHTA and FQGNSA. The sample is drawn from a study (dated by TCRdb to about 2016). The receptor library was made with RT-PCR. The instrument was an Illumina MiSeq. TCRdb ran its own pipeline on the public reads, namely fastp trimming at Q25 and MiXCR clone calling, and kept in-frame beta chains. Rows with a matching CDR3 protein are joined into one entry that keeps the most common DNA and genes. In this sample the table shows hundreds of thousands of distinct CDR3 sequences, 11% to 15% of which occur a single time. The ten largest clones represent 3% to 4.5% of the sample.

The sample consisted of memory CD4+ T cells from blood. This TCR was recovered from a female donor in good health, serving as a healthy control. Recombination joined TRBV7-2 with TRBJ2-3, with a weak D call of TRBD1 (5 bases match). The DNA is as follows: TGTGCCAGCAGCTTAGCGGGTAACAGGTACACAGATACGCAGTATTTT. Protein translation: CASSLAGNRYTDTQYF.